This TCR beta chain was identified during a study of shared clonotypes between healthy human individuals. For the study at large: Three plates each covered CD4 naive and memory; CD8 naive two, CD8 memory one.

The CDR3 extends over 8 residues, inclusive of both ends. Germline CDR1 is SQVTM and CDR2 is ANQGSEA. Repertoires were generated with immunoSEQ multiplex PCR, while TCRdb's copy carries only in-frame clones and drops some. The table lists roughly 890,000 clones, more than 85% of them singletons. Study conclusions and caveats: Shared clonotypes across all four donors exceeded non-shared ones in generation probability.

Terminally differentiated effector memory CD45RA+ cells were excluded by CCR7 positive selection of CD45RO-negative cells. The donors were adults (healthy and HIV-negative) with no recent acute infections or vaccinations. To note about this clone: Its antigen is unidentified. Since the CDR3 does not end with the conserved phenylalanine or tryptophan, this likely comes from a read error. The limits of the CDR3 on the DNA are not certain, so only TCRdb's listed CDR3 is given.

Sequencing was done on a sample of naive CD8+ T cells sorted from blood. This TCR was sampled from a man aged 25-45 years in good health. This chain links TRBV29-1 with TRBJ1-1. The CDR3 sequence is CSVEAGGV.